This TCR beta chain is from a study of blood T cell repertoires in COVID-19. In the study overall: Collection of acute and convalescent COVID-19 samples took place in the United States, Italy and Spain.

Trimming took 4 bases from V and 1 from J, leaving 7 bases between them. This CDR3 is 13 amino acids long. CDR1 and CDR2 (germline): LGHDT, YNNKEL (reference sequence). This clone was detected a few times. Sequencing was performed with immunoSEQ multiplex PCR; in TCRdb, only in-frame clones are kept and a portion is missing. The sample includes over 150,000 clones, approximately 88% of them seen just once. The sample consisted of peripheral blood. The TCR sequence derives from a woman aged 55-69 years with acute or convalescent COVID-19. The chain links TRBV3-1 (or the pseudogene TRBV3-2) to TRBJ1-1; D perhaps matches TRBD1 (6 bases). The CDR3 nucleotides read TGTGCCAGCAGCCGGGGGCAGAACACTGAAGCTTTCTTT. It yields the protein CASSRGQNTEAFF.